A single sample gave rise to the 24 T cell receptor beta chains below, sequenced in a study of OX40 agonist ivuxolimab in advanced cancers. The library was built by means of the immunoSEQ multiplex PCR assay. The table comes from immuneACCESS by way of TCRdb, which keeps in-frame sequences with V and J called. Part of the clones is missing from these tables; in studies checked, under half for an unresolved V gene and the rest for unknown reasons. Counted in this sample were about 40,000 clones; roughly 85% of them appeared once. Clones ranked in the top ten supply 16% of the sample. The source material was CD4+ or CD8+ T cells sorted from blood, sampled in a trial of the OX40 agonist ivuxolimab. The source of these receptors is an adult with an advanced solid tumor such as melanoma, head and neck, liver or kidney cancer.

The chain employs TRBV7-9 and TRBJ2-1, with unresolved D. CDR3 length: 12 residues. Trimming cost V 5 bases and J 7 bases, with 9 bases left between them. Looked up from germline, CDR1 is SEHNR and CDR2 is FQNEAQ (reference sequence). CDR3 nucleotide sequence: TGTGCCAGCAGCCCGACTGTTAATGAGCAGTTCTTC. Amino acids: CASSPTVNEQFF.

The chain has TRBV9 and TRBJ2-7; D not resolved. The V end lost 4 bases, the J end lost 0 bases, and 8 bases lay between the germline ends. The CDR3 consists of 13 residues. From germline, CDR1 is SGDLS and CDR2 YYNGEE. The CDR3: CASSSWDSYEQYF. DNA for the CDR3: TGTGCCAGCAGCTCCTGGGACTCCTACGAGCAGTACTTC.

The rearrangement links TRBV5-8 to TRBJ2-1, with TRBD2 matching 10 bases. The ends lost 5 bases at V and 7 bases at J; junction bases unmatched: 9. CDR1 and CDR2 (germline): SGHTS, YDEGEE. The CDR3 covers 15 residues. Written as DNA, the CDR3 is TGTGCCAGCAGTGATGGGACTAGCGTTATGAATGAGCAGTTCTTC. Protein: CASSDGTSVMNEQFF.

The rearrangement joins TRBV5-4 to TRBJ2-1; maybe TRBD1 (6 bases). Germline lookup yields CDR1 SGHNT and CDR2 YYREEE (reference sequence). V shed 0 bases and J shed 9 bases, with 10 bases lying between them. This CDR3 is 13 amino acids long. The CDR3 DNA is TGTGCCAGCAGCTTGGTGGGGGCGATTGAGCAGTTCTTC. Its protein product is CASSLVGAIEQFF.

The chain uses TRBV15 and TRBJ2-1, with TRBD1 matching over 8 bases. This CDR3 contains 17 residues. Losses at the gene ends were 0 bases for V and 8 bases for J; bases not matched to a gene: 12. CDR1 and CDR2 (germline): LNHNV, YYDKDF (reference sequence). DNA of the CDR3: TGTGCCACCAGCAGAGATAGCAGGGGGCGGACCGGCGATGAGCAGTTCTTC. The encoded protein is CATSRDSRGRTGDEQFF.

This chain uses TRBV19 with TRBJ2-1; TRBD2 might be the D (6 bases). The CDR3 has 14 amino acids. CDR1 is LNHDA, CDR2 SQIVND, per germline (reference sequence). V was trimmed by 7 bases and J by 0 bases, leaving 10 bases between them. The CDR3 region is CASTYGGSYNEQFF. Written as DNA, the CDR3 is TGTGCCAGTACGTACGGGGGCTCCTACAATGAGCAGTTCTTC.

The chain couples TRBV7-9 to TRBJ2-7; 16 nucleotides match TRBD2. J was trimmed by 1 base and V by 4 bases; bases with no gene match: 7. Looked up from germline, CDR1 is SEHNR and CDR2 is FQNEAQ (reference sequence). The CDR3 length is 18 residues. Here the CDR3 reads CASSSTGTSGRVSYEQYF. The DNA for the CDR3 is TGTGCCAGCAGCTCCACCGGGACTAGCGGGAGGGTATCCTACGAGCAGTACTTC.

V gene TRBV27 combines with J gene TRBJ2-7; weak D call: TRBD1 (5 bases). CDR1 and CDR2 (germline): MNHEY, SMNVEV (reference sequence). The germline V and J ends were trimmed by 4 bases and 6 bases, with 10 bases remaining between them. The CDR3 runs to 12 residues. CDR3 protein: CASSYPQGEQYF. The CDR3 nucleotides are TGTGCCAGCAGTTACCCCCAGGGCGAGCAGTACTTC.

The chain has TRBV9 and TRBJ1-4; 8 nucleotides line up with TRBD1. The CDR3 has 15 amino acids. V gave up 4 bases and J gave up 4 bases; unmatched junction bases: 6. In germline, CDR1 is SGDLS, CDR2 YYNGEE. The chain's CDR3 is CASSPRTGSNEKLFF. In DNA, the CDR3 is TGTGCCAGCAGCCCCCGGACAGGGAGTAATGAAAAACTGTTTTTT.

The V call is TRBV7-2, the J call TRBJ1-1; D unresolved. V lost 1 base to trimming and J lost 1 base, with 16 bases between them. Germline values: CDR1 SGHTA, CDR2 FQGNSA. The CDR3 is made up of 17 amino acids. CDR3 nucleotide sequence: TGTGCCAGCAGCTTAGTAGCTGGACCCCGGACGAACACTGAAGCTTTCTTT. Translating gives CASSLVAGPRTNTEAFF.

The rearrangement links TRBV5-6 to TRBJ2-5; no firm D call. The V end lost 6 bases, the J end lost 8 bases, and 20 bases lay between the germline ends. The CDR3 sequence is 14 residues long. The V gene's germline CDR1 is SGHDT and CDR2 YYEEEE. The CDR3 DNA follows: TGTGCCAGCACTCCCGGCGGATTTTCGGATACCCAGTACTTC. Translation: CASTPGGFSDTQYF.

The chain is built from TRBV25-1 and TRBJ1-2; the D gene is possibly TRBD1 (5 bases). V lost 11 bases to trimming and J lost 5 bases, with 15 bases between them. CDR3 size: 12 residues. Germline lookup yields CDR1 MGHDK and CDR2 SYGVNS. CDR3 in amino acids: CASGGDGYGYTF. The DNA of the CDR3 is TGTGCCTCGGGGGGGGATGGATATGGCTACACCTTC.

The gene calls are TRBV27 and TRBJ2-2, with D perhaps given as TRBD1 or TRBD2 (6 bases each). The CDR3 covers 14 residues. The V gene lost 5 bases and the J gene lost 4 bases, with 11 bases spanning the gap. Germline CDR1 is MNHEY and CDR2 is SMNVEV (reference sequence). The CDR3 DNA follows: TGTGCCAGCAGTCCGGGGGCCTCCACCGGGGAGCTGTTTTTT. Its translation: CASSPGASTGELFF.

CDR3 nucleotide sequence: TGTGCCAGCAGCTCCCAGGTGAGGGAGTCACCCCTCCACTTT. Encoded protein: CASSSQVRESPLHF. The gene calls are TRBV6-5 and TRBJ1-6, with D unclear. The ends were cut back, 6 bases at V and 10 bases at J, with 16 bases in the middle. The CDR3 totals 14 residues. Germline values: CDR1 MNHEY, CDR2 SVGAGI.

This chain links TRBV30 with TRBJ2-5, with a weak D call TRBD1 (5 bases). V lost 8 bases and J 2 bases, leaving 15 bases between the germline ends. From germline, CDR1 is GTSNPN and CDR2 SVGIG (reference sequence). CDR3 length equals 13 residues. Written as DNA, the CDR3 is TGTGCCCGACAACTTAGGGGTCAAGAGACCCAGTACTTC. Translated: CARQLRGQETQYF.

This chain links TRBV9 with TRBJ1-2; D is unresolved. Germline CDR1 SGDLS, CDR2 YYNGEE. CDR3 length: 15 amino acids. The V end was cut by 0 bases, the J end by 8 bases, with 17 bases between. The CDR3 region has the DNA TGTGCCAGCAGCGTAGGGGCAGAACCCGTGAGAGGCTACACCTTC. Protein sequence: CASSVGAEPVRGYTF. The whole variable domain, remainder taken from reference TRBV9 and TRBJ1-2, is DSGVTQTPKHLITATGQRVTLRCSPRSGDLSVYWYQQSLDQGLQFLIQYYNGEERAKGNILERFSAQQFPDLHSELNLSSLELGDSALYFCASSVGAEPVRGYTFGSGTRLTVV.

The V gene is TRBV7-8, the J gene TRBJ2-1, with TRBD2 matching 10 bases. The CDR3 runs 14 residues. With 11 bases clipped from V and 8 bases from J, the junction kept 12 bases outside the gene matches. Germline V gene lookup returns CDR1 SGHVS and CDR2 FQNEAQ. The DNA for the CDR3 is TGTGCCTCGCAGGAGCGGGGGGGCCTCTATGAGCAGTTCTTC. Amino acids: CASQERGGLYEQFF. Filled out from reference TRBV7-8 and TRBJ2-1, the complete variable domain reads GAGVSQSPRYKVAKRGQDVALRCDPISGHVSLFWYQQALGQGPEFLTYFQNEAQLDKSGLPSDRFFAERPEGSVSTLKIQRTQQEDSAVYLCASQERGGLYEQFFGPGTRLTVL.

In its sample, this clone was seen once. This chain joins TRBV4-3 and TRBJ2-5; D ambiguous. This CDR3 region has 16 residues. Germline V lookup: CDR1 LGHNA, CDR2 YSLEER. V was clipped by 2 bases and J by 4 bases, with 17 bases between them. CDR3 sequence: CASSQSARRGLETQYF. For the CDR3, the DNA is TGCGCCAGCAGCCAATCCGCCCGGAGAGGATTAGAGACCCAGTACTTC.

The chain recombines TRBV9 with TRBJ2-7, with D perhaps TRBD2 (6 bases). Germline lookup yields CDR1 SGDLS and CDR2 YYNGEE. The length of the CDR3 is 16 residues. Trimming pared 0 bases from V and 0 bases from J, leaving 13 bases between. The CDR3 protein is CASSVGGDLSSYEQYF. Here the CDR3 DNA reads TGTGCCAGCAGCGTAGGAGGGGACTTGAGCTCCTACGAGCAGTACTTC.

This clone was picked up one time. This CDR3 fails to terminate in the conserved phenylalanine or tryptophan, so it likely reflects a read error. No DNA is shown, since the ends of the CDR3 on it are uncertain; the CDR3 is the one TCRdb lists. The V gene is TRBV6-4, the J gene TRBJ1-2; the table names TRBD1, a call not compared with the DNA. A total of 8 residues make up the CDR3, ends included. Germline V CDR1 and CDR2: MRHNA, SNTAGT. CDR3: CASTGQQI.

The chain is built from TRBV19 and TRBJ1-2; 7 bases align to TRBD1. There are 13 residues in the CDR3. V was pared by 7 bases and J by 5 bases, with 7 bases of the junction left unmatched. The V gene's germline CDR1 is LNHDA and CDR2 SQIVND (reference sequence). DNA of the CDR3: TGTGCCAGTACCCATCAGGGGGGTTATGGCTACACCTTC. This translates into CASTHQGGYGYTF. Drawing the rest from reference TRBV19 and TRBJ1-2, the complete variable domain is DGGITQSPKYLFRKEGQNVTLSCEQNLNHDAMYWYRQDPGQGLRLIYYSQIVNDFQKGDIAEGYSVSREKKESFPLTVTSAQKNPTAFYLCASTHQGGYGYTFGSGTRLTVV.

This clone has a handful of counts. The chain is built from TRBV9 and TRBJ2-2; D remains unclear. The length of the CDR3 is 15 residues. V lost 1 base and J 4 bases, leaving 11 bases between the germline ends. CDR1 is SGDLS, CDR2 YYNGEE, per germline. The CDR3, as DNA: TGTGCCAGCAGCGTATACGATACGGGCACCGGGGAGCTGTTTTTT. It yields the protein CASSVYDTGTGELFF.

The chain links TRBV11-3 to TRBJ2-7; D is possibly TRBD2 (6 bases). V lost 11 bases and J 2 bases, leaving 19 bases between the germline ends. CDR1 is SGHNT and CDR2 is YENEEA in the germline V gene. This CDR3 region has 14 residues. Here the CDR3 reads CASGGRQSTYEQYF. DNA for the CDR3: TGTGCCTCCGGAGGGAGACAGAGTACCTACGAGCAGTACTTC.

For this clone: The same CDR3 is also encoded by other DNA sequences in this sample. The V and J genes are TRBV27 and TRBJ1-2; tentative D call: TRBD1 (5 bases). The CDR3 length is 12 residues. Germline values: CDR1 MNHEY, CDR2 SMNVEV (reference sequence). V was pared by 5 bases and J by 4 bases, with 8 bases between. The CDR3 coding sequence is TGTGCCAGCAGTCCCGGGGGCTATGGCTACACCTTC. It yields the protein CASSPGGYGYTF.